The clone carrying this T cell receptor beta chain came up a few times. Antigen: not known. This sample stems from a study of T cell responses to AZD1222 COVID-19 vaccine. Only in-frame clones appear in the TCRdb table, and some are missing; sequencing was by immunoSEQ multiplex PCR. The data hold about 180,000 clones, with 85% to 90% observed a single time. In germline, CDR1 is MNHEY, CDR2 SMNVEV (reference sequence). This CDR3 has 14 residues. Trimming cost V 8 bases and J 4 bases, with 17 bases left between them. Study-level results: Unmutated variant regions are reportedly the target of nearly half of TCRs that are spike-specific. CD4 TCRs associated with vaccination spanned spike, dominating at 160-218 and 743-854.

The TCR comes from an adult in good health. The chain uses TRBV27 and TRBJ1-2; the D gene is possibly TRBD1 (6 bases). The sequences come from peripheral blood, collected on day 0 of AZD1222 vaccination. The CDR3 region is CASGGARPVYGYTF. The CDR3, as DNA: TGTGCCAGCGGGGGGGCCAGGCCGGTCTATGGCTACACCTTC.